This T cell receptor beta chain came from a study of shared T cell receptors in the human thymus. V was trimmed by 5 bases and J by 1 base, leaving 11 bases between them. The V gene's germline CDR1 is SGHTA and CDR2 FQGNSA. CDR3 length: 14 residues. Repertoires were generated with immunoSEQ multiplex PCR, while TCRdb's copy carries only in-frame clones and drops some. Here the sample spans approximately 490,000 clones, roughly 74% being singletons. These sequences were also reported in another study, on human thymus T cells. From that study: Congenital heart defects were the reason for the corrective surgery that the donors, healthy Finnish infants, were having. Obtained as resections during corrective heart surgery, the thymus tissue was then studied. Gene usage (both V and J) appeared biased in thymic and blood repertoires. What related research reported was that thymic repertoires overlapped highly among unrelated individuals.

This receptor was obtained from a boy younger than two with a congenital heart defect. V and J are TRBV7-2 and TRBJ2-5; a weak D match, TRBD1 (5 bases). The specimen was thymocytes. The CDR3 DNA sequence: TGTGCCAGCAGCAAGGGCAGGGCCCAAGAGACCCAGTACTTC. Translation: CASSKGRAQETQYF.